Each of the 12 T cell receptor beta chains below was sequenced from the same sample in a study of regulatory T cells in long-lasting Graves disease. Time point given: newly diagnosed GD, antithyroid drugs for less than 3 months. PBMCs provided the RNA from which the TCR library was made. For TCR beta, libraries came from iRepertoire HTBI primers and Arm-PCR of CDR3 regions. TCRdb recomputed calls from the multiplex PCR reads with MiXCR, one row per CDR3 protein. The repertoire has 350,000 to 400,000 distinct CDR3 sequences, 15% of them found once; the top ten carry approximately 22%. The sequences come from peripheral blood mononuclear cells (PBMCs), collected at new diagnosis, from a patient treated with antithyroid drugs. The origin of the receptors is a female donor with Graves disease.

This clonotype occurred many times. The chain links TRBV6-1 to TRBJ2-7; 9 bases align to TRBD2. Germline lookup yields CDR1 MNHNS and CDR2 SASEGT. The CDR3 sequence is 14 residues long. Unmatched junction bases numbered 0, after V lost 0 bases and J lost 3 bases. Here the CDR3 DNA reads TGTGCCAGCAGTGAAGCTAGCGGGGGCTACGAGCAGTACTTC. As protein: CASSEASGGYEQYF.

This rearrangement joins TRBV9 to TRBJ2-1; a weak D match, TRBD1 (6 bases). Germline values: CDR1 SGDLS, CDR2 YYNGEE. CDR3 length equals 16 residues. With 3 bases removed from V and 8 bases from J, the gap between germline ends came to 21 bases. Written as DNA, the CDR3 is TGTGCCAGCAGCGCCTCTTCTGTGGGGGCTAAGCATGAGCAGTTCTTC. It is translated as CASSASSVGAKHEQFF.

In this sample, this clonotype turned up once. This could be a read error, since a much larger clone is one nucleotide away. The CDR3 region is CASSFGYPKQPQHF. In DNA, the CDR3 is TGTGCCAGCAGTTTTGGATATCCCAAACAGCCCCAGCATTTT. V usage is TRBV12-3 or TRBV12-4 and J usage is TRBJ1-5; D is unclear. Between the trimmed V and J ends, which lost 3 bases and 7 bases, there was a span of 13 bases. CDR3 length equals 14 residues.

V gene TRBV20-1 combines with J gene TRBJ1-4; TRBD1 matches 8 bases. CDR1 is DFQATT and CDR2 is SNEGSKA in the germline V gene (reference sequence). V dropped 0 bases and J dropped 7; count of bases not matched to a gene: 16. The CDR3 is 18 amino acids. The CDR3 loop is CSARDLKPRTGTGEKLFF. The CDR3 DNA is TGCAGTGCTAGAGACCTAAAACCAAGGACAGGGACGGGTGAAAAACTGTTTTTT.

The genes are TRBV20-1 and TRBJ1-1; TRBD1 matches at 8 bases. The trim removed 3 bases at V and 1 base at J, leaving 7 bases unmatched. The CDR3 loop spans 15 amino acids. Germline V gene lookup returns CDR1 DFQATT and CDR2 SNEGSKA (reference sequence). The CDR3 DNA sequence: TGCAGTGCTAGGGAACGGGGACAGGCGAACACTGAAGCTTTCTTT. This gives the protein CSARERGQANTEAFF.

This clonotype showed up many times. J is TRBJ2-3 and V is TRBV20-1; 10 bases line up with TRBD1. V was pared by 5 bases and J by 1 base, with 3 bases of the junction left unmatched. The germline gives CDR1 DFQATT, CDR2 SNEGSKA (reference sequence). This CDR3 contains 14 residues. The CDR3 here is CSAGQGGGTDTQYF. The CDR3 bases are TGCAGTGCTGGACAGGGGGGCGGCACAGATACGCAGTATTTT.

Ten or more counts support this clonotype. The rearrangement joins TRBV6-1 to TRBJ1-5, with a tentative D call TRBD1 (5 bases). There are 14 residues in the CDR3. Germline assignment: CDR1 MNHNS and CDR2 SASEGT. V shed 3 bases and J shed 6 bases, with 12 bases lying between them. This CDR3 reads CASSEDGASQPQHF. The CDR3 nucleotides are TGTGCCAGCAGTGAGGACGGGGCGAGTCAGCCCCAGCATTTT.

A word on this clonotype: It may be a read error: a sequence one base away is much more abundant. The chain uses TRBV7-9 and TRBJ2-1; a weak D match, TRBD2 (7 bases). The V gene's germline CDR1 is SEHNR and CDR2 FQNEAQ (reference sequence). This CDR3 has 16 amino acids. CDR3 in amino acids: CACSLQNAGAGSEQFF. In DNA form, the CDR3 reads TGTGCCTGCAGCTTACAAAACGCGGGGGCGGGGAGTGAGCAGTTCTTC.

This clonotype showed up many times. The gene calls are TRBV27 and TRBJ2-2; 10 nucleotides line up with TRBD1. Germline lookup yields CDR1 MNHEY and CDR2 SMNVEV (reference sequence). The CDR3 loop spans 17 amino acids. V shed 5 bases and J 4 bases; nucleotides not matched to a gene: 10. CDR3 in amino acids: CASSPYTGTGATGELFF. In DNA form, the CDR3 reads TGTGCCAGCAGTCCTTACACCGGGACAGGGGCCACCGGGGAGCTGTTTTTT.

This clonotype came up many times. J is TRBJ1-1 and V is TRBV2; tentative D call: TRBD1 (6 bases). V dropped 2 bases and J dropped 2 bases, with 12 bases sitting between them. CDR3 length equals 15 residues. CDR1 is SNHLY, CDR2 FYNNEI, per germline. This CDR3 reads CASSEQGLRNTEAFF. As DNA, the CDR3 is TGTGCCAGCAGTGAACAGGGGCTAAGAAACACTGAAGCTTTCTTT.

Many counts were recorded for this clonotype. The chain uses TRBV28 and TRBJ2-7; 7 positions agree with TRBD1. Germline loops: CDR1 MDHEN, CDR2 SYDVKM. This CDR3 is 15 amino acids long. V lost 3 bases and J lost 2; bases outside the gene matches: 7. CDR3 region: CASSLYRGTAYEQYF. DNA of the CDR3: TGTGCCAGCAGTTTGTACAGGGGTACAGCCTACGAGCAGTACTTC. The full variable domain, completed using reference TRBV28 and TRBJ2-7, is DVKVTQSSRYLVKRTGEKVFLECVQDMDHENMFWYRQDPGLGLRLIYFSYDVKMKEKGDIPEGYSVSREKKERFSLILESASTNQTSMYLCASSLYRGTAYEQYFGPGTRLTVT.

This clonotype was seen repeatedly, ten times or more. V gene TRBV4-2 combines with J gene TRBJ1-1, with D unresolved. V was pared by 0 bases and J by 3 bases, with 5 bases between. CDR1 and CDR2 (germline): LGHNA, YNFKEQ. The CDR3 has 13 residues. CDR3: CASSQEMDTEAFF. The CDR3 DNA reads as TGTGCCAGCAGCCAAGAAATGGACACTGAAGCTTTCTTT.